The source of this T cell receptor beta chain is a study of T cells in Graves' hyperthyroidism and ophthalmopathy. Study-wide findings and caveats: Blood samples included most of the expanded thyroid clonotypes exceeding 0.001.

This clonotype occurred many times. The antigen is not known. Template material for amplifying TCR beta CDR3 regions consisted of RNA transcripts. The TCR CDR3 was amplified in a first-round RT-PCR using the HTBI primer set. TCRdb re-called the multiplex PCR reads with MiXCR, one entry per CDR3 protein. The sample lists a few hundred thousand distinct CDR3 sequences, roughly a fifth occurring once. V lost 4 bases to trimming and J lost 7 bases; unmatched junction nucleotides: 10. The V gene's germline CDR1 is SGHRS and CDR2 YFSETQ. The CDR3 sequence is 15 residues long. The receptor comes from a woman in her forties or fifties with Graves' hyperthyroidism. The chain recombines TRBV5-1 with TRBJ1-1, with 10 bases identical to TRBD1. The material sequenced was blood. The CDR3 region is CASSPRTGGGYEAFF. CDR3 nucleotides: TGCGCCAGCAGCCCTCGGACAGGGGGAGGATATGAAGCTTTCTTT.